Described below is a single TCR beta chain sequence and its context. This entry belongs to a study of blood T cell repertoires in COVID-19. Study as a whole: Sites across the United States, Italy and Spain contributed samples from acute and convalescent COVID-19. Sources were T cells, B-cell-depleted T cells, or PBMCs; the material itself was cDNA or gDNA.

Seattle researchers signed up patients amid active infection and tracked them longitudinally. Germline-derived CDR1 and CDR2 are SGHNT and YENEEA. V lost 5 bases to trimming and J lost 8 bases; unmatched junction nucleotides: 6. The CDR3 contains 13 residues. As processed by the authors: Using reference gene primer amplification, nucleated cell counts were estimated. Measured with immunoSEQ multiplex PCR; TCRdb has only the in-frame clones, and not every one. V and J calls and clone size follow that table, whereas D and trimming were derived from the DNA. This table holds a few hundred thousand clones, about nine tenths found once.

This TCR derives from a woman younger than 45 with COVID-19, enrolled during active disease. The J gene is TRBJ2-1, the V gene TRBV11-3, with 7 bases aligning to TRBD2. Source material: peripheral blood. In nucleotides, the CDR3 is TGTGCCAGCAGCGCCCGAACTAGCGATGAGCAGTTCTTC. This sequence encodes CASSARTSDEQFF.